Described below is a single TCR beta chain sequence and its context. CDR1 is SEHNR and CDR2 is FQNEAQ in the germline V gene (reference sequence). V was shortened by 5 bases and J by 2 bases, with 7 bases between the two germline ends. The CDR3 runs to 12 residues. The sample belongs to a study of human T cells and chemical hapten exposure. As originally analysed: Across samples, TCR counts had a median of 95,638 and ranged from roughly 20,000 to 690,600. Each CDR3 protein gets one entry after TCRdb re-called the RACE reads with MiXCR. Here the V and J calls rest on TCRdb's processing, not on the authors' analysis. The table shows under 450,000 distinct CDR3 sequences, with about 6% occurring only once. Time point reported: patch test 2, 6 weeks after DPC sensitization. This sample's treatment: therapeutic diphenylcyclopropenone sensitization with weekly scalp DPC.

This sample comprised whole blood, obtained in connection with sensitization to the hapten diphenylcyclopropenone (DPC). The V and J genes are TRBV7-9 and TRBJ2-7; D is uncertain. The TCR was taken from a woman under 30 with alopecia areata. Some clones in this sample may be carry-over from other donors' samples. Here the CDR3 DNA reads TGTGCCAGCAGCCCCTTACCCTACGAGCAGTACTTC. It codes for CASSPLPYEQYF.